This entry lists 14 T cell receptor beta chains sequenced from one sample in a study of blood T cell repertoires in COVID-19. Repertoires were generated with immunoSEQ multiplex PCR, while TCRdb's copy carries only in-frame clones and drops some. The table includes about 150,000 clones, around nine tenths detected once. The sequenced sample was peripheral blood. These receptors all come from a human donor in a cohort sampled during active COVID-19.

This sequence joins TRBV6-6 and TRBJ1-2; a possible D gene is TRBD1 (6 bases). There are 13 residues in the CDR3. V lost 0 bases to trimming and J lost 5 bases, with 7 bases between them. CDR1 MNHNY and CDR2 SVGAGI come from the germline V gene (reference sequence). The CDR3 DNA reads TGTGCCAGCAGTTACTCGGACAGATATGGCTACACCTTC. Protein product: CASSYSDRYGYTF.

The J gene is TRBJ2-3, the V gene TRBV7-3, with a possible D match to TRBD2 (5 bases). Germline V gives CDR1 SGHTA, CDR2 FQGTGA. The CDR3 has 16 amino acids. V lost 5 bases and J lost 4, with 19 bases in between. In DNA form, the CDR3 reads TGTGCCAGCAGCCCGGGCCGGATCCCGGAGGCAGATACGCAGTATTTT. Translating it yields CASSPGRIPEADTQYF. Variable domain in full (rest from reference TRBV7-3 and TRBJ2-3): GAGVSQTPSNKVTEKGKYVELRCDPISGHTALYWYRQSLGQGPEFLIYFQGTGAADDSGLPNDRFFAVRPEGSVSTLKIQRTERGDSAVYLCASSPGRIPEADTQYFGPGTRLTVL.

The rearrangement uses TRBV6-2 or TRBV6-3 and TRBJ2-5, with 12 bases lining up with TRBD2. The CDR3 loop spans 16 amino acids. Germline assignment: CDR1 MNHEY and CDR2 SVGEGT. V dropped 5 bases and J dropped 1; count of bases not matched to a gene: 5. Here the CDR3 reads CASSRGLAGTQETQYF. CDR3 DNA sequence: TGTGCCAGCAGTAGAGGACTAGCGGGGACCCAAGAGACCCAGTACTTC.

The chain uses TRBV14 and TRBJ1-2, with D perhaps matching TRBD1 (6 bases). CDR3 size: 14 residues. CDR1 is SGHDN, CDR2 FVKESK, per germline. Between the trimmed V and J ends, which lost 5 bases and 4 bases, there was a span of 14 bases. CDR3 nucleotide sequence: TGTGCCAGCAGCTTCGGACAGCTAGGCTATGGCTACACCTTC. Its translation: CASSFGQLGYGYTF.

The V gene is TRBV30, the J gene TRBJ1-3; unclear D gene. This CDR3 contains 11 residues. Trimming shortened V by 4 bases and J by 1 base, and 2 bases separated the two germline ends. From germline, CDR1 is GTSNPN and CDR2 SVGIG (reference sequence). This chain's CDR3 is CAWTSGNTIYF. As DNA, the CDR3 is TGTGCCTGGACATCTGGAAACACCATATATTTT.

This clone was counted once. V usage is TRBV14 and J usage is TRBJ2-7; D not certain. Trimming took 2 bases from V and 3 from J, leaving 8 bases between them. Germline V gene lookup returns CDR1 SGHDN and CDR2 FVKESK. The CDR3 runs to 13 residues. The CDR3 loop reads CASSQQIHYEQYF. The CDR3 DNA is TGTGCCAGCAGCCAACAGATCCACTACGAGCAGTACTTC.

The rearrangement uses TRBV6-5 and TRBJ1-1, with 8 bases lining up with TRBD1. V gave up 7 bases and J gave up 8 bases; unmatched junction bases: 9. Germline CDR1 and CDR2: MNHEY and SVGAGI. The CDR3 is 13 residues long. The CDR3 DNA reads TGTGCCAGCACCTTACAGGGGGAGGGAGAAGCTTTCTTT. Translated: CASTLQGEGEAFF.

The V and J genes are TRBV9 and TRBJ1-2, with a weak D call TRBD1 (5 bases). Trimming stripped 2 bases from V and 4 bases from J, with 12 bases between. Germline V gene lookup returns CDR1 SGDLS and CDR2 YYNGEE. The CDR3 is 14 residues long. The CDR3 here is CASSVDQGGYGYTF. In nucleotides, the CDR3 is TGTGCCAGCAGCGTTGACCAGGGAGGCTATGGCTACACCTTC.

This chain joins TRBV11-2 and TRBJ1-3; a weak D match, TRBD1 (5 bases). Trimming pared 2 bases from V and 2 bases from J, leaving 13 bases between. This CDR3 spans 16 amino acids. The germline gives CDR1 SGHAT, CDR2 FQNNGV. The CDR3 sequence: CASSLSGGGTGNTIYF. The DNA of the CDR3 is TGTGCCAGCAGCTTATCCGGCGGGGGGACTGGAAACACCATATATTTT.

V gene TRBV30 combines with J gene TRBJ2-7; TRBD2 matches 12 bases. The V and J ends lost 4 bases and 6 bases, in that order; junction bases with no gene match: 7. Per germline, CDR1 GTSNPN and CDR2 SVGIG (reference sequence). This CDR3 is built from 14 residues. DNA for the CDR3: TGTGCCTGGACGGGAGGACTAGCGGGGCGCGAGCAGTACTTC. Residues: CAWTGGLAGREQYF.

This rearrangement joins TRBV4-3 to TRBJ1-5, with D unclear. The CDR3 has 13 residues. Germline V gene lookup returns CDR1 LGHNA and CDR2 YSLEER. Trimming shortened V by 0 bases and J by 6 bases, and 6 bases separated the two germline ends. This CDR3 reads CASSQDRGQPQHF. The CDR3 nucleotides read TGCGCCAGCAGCCAAGATCGGGGTCAGCCCCAGCATTTT.

The chain couples TRBV5-1 to TRBJ2-7, with a possible D match to TRBD1 (6 bases). V lost 0 bases and J lost 5, with 12 bases in between. The V gene's germline CDR1 is SGHRS and CDR2 YFSETQ. The CDR3 is made up of 14 amino acids. This chain's CDR3 is CASSLATGSHEQYF. CDR3 in DNA: TGCGCCAGCAGCTTGGCGACAGGTTCCCACGAGCAGTACTTC.

V gene TRBV7-9 combines with J gene TRBJ1-5, with D possibly TRBD1 on 5 matching bases. Germline CDR1 reads SEHNR; CDR2 reads FQNEAQ (reference sequence). The CDR3 consists of 15 residues. V lost 1 base and J 0 bases, leaving 7 bases between the germline ends. CDR3 sequence: CASSLEGYSNQPQHF. The CDR3 bases are TGTGCCAGCAGCTTAGAGGGGTATAGCAATCAGCCCCAGCATTTT.

The J gene is TRBJ2-1, the V gene TRBV5-1; the match to TRBD2 covers 15 bases. Germline values: CDR1 SGHRS, CDR2 YFSETQ. This CDR3 is 17 amino acids long. V trimming: 4 bases; J trimming: 4 bases; junction bases outside the gene matches: 6. As DNA, the CDR3 is TGCGCCAGCAGCCGAGGACTAGCGGGAGGGCCGTACAATGAGCAGTTCTTC. Its protein is CASSRGLAGGPYNEQFF.